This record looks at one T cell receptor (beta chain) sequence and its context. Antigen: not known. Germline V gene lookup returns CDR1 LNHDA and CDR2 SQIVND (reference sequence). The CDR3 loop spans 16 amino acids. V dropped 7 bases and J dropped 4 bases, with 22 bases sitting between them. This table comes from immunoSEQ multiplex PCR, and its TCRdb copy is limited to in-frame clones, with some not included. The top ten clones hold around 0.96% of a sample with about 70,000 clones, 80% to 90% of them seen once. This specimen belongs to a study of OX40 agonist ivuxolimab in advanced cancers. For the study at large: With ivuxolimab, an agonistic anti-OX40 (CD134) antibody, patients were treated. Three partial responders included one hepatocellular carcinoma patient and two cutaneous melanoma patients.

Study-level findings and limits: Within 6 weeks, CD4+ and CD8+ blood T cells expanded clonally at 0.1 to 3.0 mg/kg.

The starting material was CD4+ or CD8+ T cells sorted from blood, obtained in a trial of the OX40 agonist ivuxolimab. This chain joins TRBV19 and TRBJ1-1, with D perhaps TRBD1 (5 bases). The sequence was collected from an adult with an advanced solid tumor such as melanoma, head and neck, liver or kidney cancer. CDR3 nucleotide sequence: TGTGCCAGTATCAACTACCCACAGGATGCGTTCACTGAAGCTTTCTTT. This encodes CASINYPQDAFTEAFF. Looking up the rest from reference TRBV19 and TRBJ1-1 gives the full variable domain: DGGITQSPKYLFRKEGQNVTLSCEQNLNHDAMYWYRQDPGQGLRLIYYSQIVNDFQKGDIAEGYSVSREKKESFPLTVTSAQKNPTAFYLCASINYPQDAFTEAFFGQGTRLTVV.